Listed here are 9 T cell receptor beta chains from one sample, sequenced in a study of OX40 agonist ivuxolimab in advanced cancers. Measured with immunoSEQ multiplex PCR; TCRdb has only the in-frame clones, and not every one. The top ten clones hold less than 5% of a sample with 95,000 or so clones, around 85% of them seen once. Sequencing used CD4+ or CD8+ T cells sorted from blood, obtained in a trial of the OX40 agonist ivuxolimab. The source is an adult with an advanced solid tumor such as melanoma, head and neck, liver or kidney cancer.

This rearrangement joins TRBV7-2 to TRBJ2-1; possible D gene TRBD2, 6 bases. Trimming took 9 bases from V and 0 from J, leaving 9 bases between them. The CDR3 covers 13 residues. CDR1 is SGHTA, CDR2 FQGNSA, per germline. CDR3 coding DNA: TGTGCCAGTTTAGCGGACTCCTACAATGAGCAGTTCTTC. Residues: CASLADSYNEQFF. Full variable domain (rest looked up from reference TRBV7-2 and TRBJ2-1): GAGVSQSPSNKVTEKGKDVELRCDPISGHTALYWYRQSLGQGLEFLIYFQGNSAPDKSGLPSDRFSAERTGGSVSTLTIQRTQQEDSAVYLCASLADSYNEQFFGPGTRLTVL.

This chain links TRBV9 with TRBJ2-5, with 9 bases identical to TRBD1. CDR1 is SGDLS, CDR2 YYNGEE, per germline. The CDR3 contains 14 residues. Losses at the gene ends were 4 bases for V and 5 bases for J; bases not matched to a gene: 6. The CDR3 nucleotides read TGTGCCAGCAGCCTACAGGGGGCTGAGGAGACCCAGTACTTC. It is translated as CASSLQGAEETQYF.

The chain combines TRBV28 with TRBJ2-1; D is uncertain. Germline V gene lookup returns CDR1 MDHEN and CDR2 SYDVKM. V dropped 8 bases and J dropped 9 bases, with 5 bases sitting between them. The CDR3 spans 9 residues. The DNA for the CDR3 is TGTGCCAGCGGTCCTGAGCAGTTCTTC. Protein sequence: CASGPEQFF.

V usage is TRBV5-1 and J usage is TRBJ2-1; TRBD2 aligns across 8 bases. CDR3 length equals 16 residues. V shed 4 bases, J shed 2 bases, and the junction held 8 bases outside the gene matches. Germline CDR1 reads SGHRS; CDR2 reads YFSETQ. CDR3 in amino acids: CASSPITSGTYNEQFF. Here the CDR3 DNA reads TGCGCCAGCAGCCCGATAACTAGCGGTACCTACAATGAGCAGTTCTTC.

CDR3 bases: TGCAGTGCCTACAAAGAGACCCAGTACTTC. The encoded protein is CSAYKETQYF. The rearrangement joins TRBV20-1 to TRBJ2-5; D is unclear. V was trimmed by 6 bases and J by 3 bases, leaving 5 bases between them. This CDR3 region has 10 residues. Germline V gene sequence: CDR1 DFQATT, CDR2 SNEGSKA (reference sequence).

The rearrangement uses TRBV30 and TRBJ1-5; D not resolved. Germline CDR1 is GTSNPN and CDR2 is SVGIG (reference sequence). Trimming shortened V by 3 bases and J by 5 bases, and 17 bases separated the two germline ends. The CDR3 sequence is 15 residues long. The CDR3 here is CAWSAWGRFDQPQHF. In nucleotides, the CDR3 is TGTGCCTGGAGCGCCTGGGGTAGATTCGATCAGCCCCAGCATTTT.

This clone was seen a single time. This rearrangement joins TRBV28 to TRBJ2-5, with a possible D match to TRBD2 (5 bases). The CDR3 runs to 15 residues. V gave up 7 bases and J gave up 5 bases, with 20 bases separating them. Germline V CDR1 and CDR2: MDHEN, SYDVKM. The CDR3 protein is CASIGGWSEWETQYF. As DNA, the CDR3 is TGTGCCAGCATAGGAGGATGGTCCGAGTGGGAGACCCAGTACTTC.

The rearrangement links TRBV5-8 to TRBJ1-4; D unclear. Germline CDR1 reads SGHTS; CDR2 reads YDEGEE. Trimming removed 2 bases from V and 8 bases from J, with 16 bases in between. CDR3 length: 15 amino acids. CDR3 sequence reads: CASSFEDPYGEKLFF. The CDR3 nucleotides are TGTGCCAGCAGCTTCGAAGACCCTTACGGGGAAAAACTGTTTTTT.

A single count supports this clone. The V and J genes are TRBV2 and TRBJ2-1, with 11 bases that match TRBD2. Trimming cost V 6 bases and J 2 bases; bases outside gene matches: 6. CDR1 and CDR2 (germline): SNHLY, FYNNEI. CDR3 length equals 16 residues. The CDR3: CASSLAGGVPYNEQFF. In DNA, the CDR3 is TGTGCCAGCAGCCTAGCGGGAGGCGTCCCCTACAATGAGCAGTTCTTC.